This is a list of T cell receptor beta chains from one sample in a study of blood T cell repertoires in COVID-19. TCRdb's table, derived via immunoSEQ multiplex PCR, lists solely in-frame clones and lacks some. The sample has 90,000 to 120,000 clones, about 90% seen once. Input material: peripheral blood. The receptors shown here come from a man between 35 and 55 years old with active or convalescent COVID-19. Each CDR3 is given with its conserved first and last residue. The D gene is left open where the match is weak. Clone size is given for some rows only: seen once, a few or many times, or a class if the clone is expanded.

DNA: TGCGCCGAAGCCCCGGGATTCCCACATTTTACTAAGGATACGCAGTATTTT
CDR3: CAEAPGFPHFTKDTQYF
V: TRBV23-1
size: NA
D: NA
length: 17
J: TRBJ2-3

DNA: TGTGCCAGCAGTTACTCTGGTCAGGTTTTGAGTGAAAAACTGTTTTTT
CDR3: CASSYSGQVLSEKLFF
V: TRBV6-6
size: NA
D: NA
length: 16
J: TRBJ1-4

DNA: TGTGCCAGCACCGGGTACAATCAGCCCCAGCATTTT
CDR3: CASTGYNQPQHF
V: TRBV19
size: NA
D: NA
length: 12
J: TRBJ1-5

DNA: TGTGCCAGCAGTGTTCGGACTAGCGGGAGGTTCTACGAGCAGTACTTC
CDR3: CASSVRTSGRFYEQYF
V: TRBV28
size: NA
D: TRBD2
length: 16
J: TRBJ2-7

DNA: TGTGCCTGGAGTGGGGGGACAGTCCTCACAGATACGCAGTATTTT
CDR3: CAWSGGTVLTDTQYF
V: TRBV30
size: NA
D: TRBD1
length: 15
J: TRBJ2-3

DNA: TGTGCCAGCAGTTCCGCGGATTTCCCCTTCACAGATACGCAGTATTTT
CDR3: CASSSADFPFTDTQYF
V: TRBV27
size: NA
D: NA
length: 16
J: TRBJ2-3

DNA: TGTGCCAGCAAGATCGACAGCAATGAAAAACTGTTTTTT
CDR3: CASKIDSNEKLFF
V: TRBV2
size: NA
D: NA
length: 13
J: TRBJ1-4

DNA: TGTGCCATCAGTGAGGAGTTAGGGACTAGCGGACAAGAGACCCAGTACTTC
CDR3: CAISEELGTSGQETQYF
V: TRBV10-3
size: once
D: TRBD2
length: 17
J: TRBJ2-5

DNA: TGTGCCAGCAGCCTGACAGACTTGCAAGAGACCCAGTACTTC
CDR3: CASSLTDLQETQYF
V: TRBV11-2
size: few
D: NA
length: 14
J: TRBJ2-5

DNA: TGCGCCAGCAGCACACAGGGAGACTATGGCTACACCTTC
CDR3: CASSTQGDYGYTF
V: TRBV5-1
size: NA
D: NA
length: 13
J: TRBJ1-2

DNA: TGTGCCAGCAGCTTAGGGCGAAGGGGGGGTTCAGGGAGGACTGAAGCTTTCTTT
CDR3: CASSLGRRGGSGRTEAFF
V: TRBV7-8
size: NA
D: NA
length: 18
J: TRBJ1-1

DNA: TGTGCCAGCTCCCCCTCGAGCAATCAGCCCCAGCATTTT
CDR3: CASSPSSNQPQHF
V: TRBV18
size: NA
D: NA
length: 13
J: TRBJ1-5

DNA: TGTGCCAGCAGCTTAGAGAAGACAGGGGGTACCTACGAGCAGTACTTC
CDR3: CASSLEKTGGTYEQYF
V: TRBV11-3
size: NA
D: TRBD1
length: 16
J: TRBJ2-7

DNA: TGTGCCAGCAGTTTATACCTCACTAGAAACATTCAGTACTTC
CDR3: CASSLYLTRNIQYF
V: TRBV28
size: once
D: NA
length: 14
J: TRBJ2-4

DNA: TGTGCCATCAGTGGTTCCAGGGACTATGGCTACACCTTC
CDR3: CAISGSRDYGYTF
V: TRBV10-3
size: NA
D: NA
length: 13
J: TRBJ1-2

DNA: TGTGCCAGCAGCCTTCGGGGGGGCTTTAAGGTCAGGCAGTACTTC
CDR3: CASSLRGGFKVRQYF
V: TRBV21-1
size: NA
D: NA
length: 15
J: TRBJ2-7

DNA: TGTGCCAGCAGTTACGGCAGGGGATACGAAAAACTGTTTTTT
CDR3: CASSYGRGYEKLFF
V: TRBV6-5
size: NA
D: NA
length: 14
J: TRBJ1-4

DNA: TGTGCCAGCAGTAGTCAGGGAAAAACACCTACGAGGCAGTACTTC
CDR3: CASSSQGKTPTRQYF
V: TRBV6-9
size: NA
D: NA
length: 15
J: TRBJ2-7

DNA: TGCGCCAGCAGGGCTCAAGAGACCCAGTACTTC
CDR3: CASRAQETQYF
V: TRBV5-1
size: few
D: NA
length: 11
J: TRBJ2-5

DNA: TGTGCCAGCAGTGACCCCACAACGGGACAGAATTGGAATGAGCAGTTCTTC
CDR3: CASSDPTTGQNWNEQFF
V: TRBV25-1
size: once
D: TRBD1
length: 17
J: TRBJ2-1

DNA: TGTGCCAGCAGCCGGGACTCCGACATCGAGCAGTACTTC
CDR3: CASSRDSDIEQYF
V: TRBV7-9
size: NA
D: NA
length: 13
J: TRBJ2-7

DNA: TGTGCCAGTAAAGGACTAGCGGGAGGAAACTCCTACAATGAGCAGTTCTTC
CDR3: CASKGLAGGNSYNEQFF
V: TRBV28
size: NA
D: TRBD2
length: 17
J: TRBJ2-1

DNA: TGCGCCAGCAGTGAGGAGGGACAGGGATTTTCCTACGAGCAGTACTTC
CDR3: CASSEEGQGFSYEQYF
V: TRBV10-1
size: NA
D: TRBD1
length: 16
J: TRBJ2-7

DNA: TGTGCCAGCAGCTTGGGGCAGGGGCCCTACGAGCAGTACTTC
CDR3: CASSLGQGPYEQYF
V: TRBV5-6
size: once
D: NA
length: 14
J: TRBJ2-7

DNA: TGTGCCAGCAGCTTGGATTGGGACAGGGGCAATGAAGCTTTCTTT
CDR3: CASSLDWDRGNEAFF
V: TRBV5-4
size: few
D: TRBD1
length: 15
J: TRBJ1-1

DNA: TGTGCCAGCTCACCATCCGGTCTAGCGGGTTCCGGGGGAGAGACCCAGTACTTC
CDR3: CASSPSGLAGSGGETQYF
V: TRBV18
size: NA
D: TRBD2
length: 18
J: TRBJ2-5

DNA: TGTGCCAGCAGCTTGGCGGGAGGTTCCTACGAGCAGTACTTC
CDR3: CASSLAGGSYEQYF
V: TRBV11-2
size: NA
D: TRBD2
length: 14
J: TRBJ2-7